The present TCR beta chain was sequenced within a study of Graves' ophthalmopathy and Graves' hyperthyroidism. Physicians reached a diagnosis by relying on clinical symptoms, serum thyroxine, TRAb, thyroid ultrasound and orbital computed tomography. V was trimmed by 3 bases and J by 0 bases, leaving 12 bases between them. Germline lookup yields CDR1 MDHEN and CDR2 SYDVKM. CDR3 length: 15 residues. Study-level results: The study's model predicted ophthalmopathy progression at about 68% sensitivity and approximately 72% specificity.

This clonotype showed up many times. What it binds is unknown. RNA transcripts were the template, and TCR beta CDR3 regions were amplified from them. Second-round multiplex PCR came after a first-round RT-PCR that employed HTBI primers. TCRdb reprocessed the multiplex PCR reads with MiXCR, giving one entry per CDR3 protein. Among 300,000 to 400,000 distinct CDR3 sequences listed, 17% were seen once. The receptor was isolated from an adult man with Graves' ophthalmopathy. This rearrangement joins TRBV28 to TRBJ2-7; D is perhaps TRBD2 (6 bases). The specimen sequenced was peripheral blood. CDR3: CASSFSGDYSYEQYF. In nucleotides, the CDR3 is TGTGCCAGCAGTTTCTCGGGGGATTACTCCTACGAGCAGTACTTC. The full variable domain, its missing parts supplied by reference TRBV28 and TRBJ2-7, is DVKVTQSSRYLVKRTGEKVFLECVQDMDHENMFWYRQDPGLGLRLIYFSYDVKMKEKGDIPEGYSVSREKKERFSLILESASTNQTSMYLCASSFSGDYSYEQYFGPGTRLTVT.